Below are 5 T cell receptor beta chains sequenced from a single sample in a study of T cell responses to AZD1222 COVID-19 vaccine. Profiling relied on immunoSEQ multiplex PCR, and the TCRdb table lists in-frame clones only, not all of them. The table includes 170,000 or so clones, over 75% detected once. The sample here was peripheral blood, taken on day 0 of AZD1222 vaccination. Source of these receptors: an adult in good health.

This clone was picked up a small number of times. The chain combines TRBV11-3 with TRBJ2-7; weak D call: TRBD2 (6 bases). The CDR3 covers 18 residues. Trimming took 5 bases from V and 0 from J, leaving 23 bases between them. Germline assignment: CDR1 SGHNT and CDR2 YENEEA. CDR3 bases: TGTGCCAGCAGCCCCCCCAACCGACCGGAGGGACTCTCCTACGAGCAGTACTTC. Translating gives CASSPPNRPEGLSYEQYF.

This chain links TRBV4-2 with TRBJ1-3, with D unresolved. Trimming removed 0 bases from V and 4 bases from J, with 13 bases in between. This CDR3 is built from 16 residues. CDR1 LGHNA and CDR2 YNFKEQ come from the germline V gene. The CDR3 sequence is CASSQERLVGGNTIYF. CDR3 bases: TGTGCCAGCAGCCAAGAACGGTTAGTTGGGGGAAACACCATATATTTT.

This chain joins TRBV7-6 and TRBJ1-1; 9 nucleotides line up with TRBD1. The germline V gene encodes CDR1 SGHVS and CDR2 FNYEAQ. The J segment lost 4 bases and the V segment lost 3 bases, leaving 6 bases of the junction unmatched. This CDR3 region has 15 residues. This CDR3 is CASSFRQGEGTEAFF. Here the CDR3 DNA reads TGTGCCAGCAGCTTCCGACAGGGGGAGGGCACTGAAGCTTTCTTT.

This chain uses TRBV7-7 with TRBJ2-7; D tentatively reads TRBD1 or TRBD2 (5 bases each). CDR3 length: 13 amino acids. Trimming pared 6 bases from V and 0 bases from J, leaving 9 bases between. Per germline, CDR1 SSHAT and CDR2 FNYEAQ (reference sequence). This chain's CDR3 is CASSGTGSYEQYF. The CDR3 nucleotides are TGTGCCAGCAGTGGGACCGGCTCCTACGAGCAGTACTTC.

V usage is TRBV9 and J usage is TRBJ2-5, with 8 bases matching TRBD2. CDR1 and CDR2 (germline): SGDLS, YYNGEE. V trimming: 6 bases; J trimming: 0 bases; junction bases outside the gene matches: 10. The CDR3 runs to 16 residues. The CDR3: CASTAGGDQYQETQYF. In nucleotides, the CDR3 is TGTGCCAGCACCGCGGGAGGAGACCAGTACCAAGAGACCCAGTACTTC.